This passage covers 27 T cell receptor beta chains from one sample sequenced in a study of blood T cell repertoires in COVID-19. Profiled with immunoSEQ multiplex PCR; TCRdb holds only in-frame clones, not every one. Of about 180,000 clones listed, about 88% are singletons. The sample consisted of peripheral blood. These receptors all come from a man between 60 and 75 years old with COVID-19, enrolled during active disease.

The V call is TRBV6-6, the J call TRBJ1-2, with 7 bases fitting TRBD1. Germline CDR1 MNHNY, CDR2 SVGAGI (reference sequence). The CDR3 runs to 14 residues. The V segment lost 6 bases and the J segment 7 bases; nucleotides outside the gene matches: 11. In nucleotides, the CDR3 is TGTGCCAGCAGCCCCTCACAGGGGTCGGCTGGCTACACCTTC. It specifies CASSPSQGSAGYTF.

V usage is TRBV4-2 and J usage is TRBJ2-3, with 11 bases lining up with TRBD2. Germline V gene lookup returns CDR1 LGHNA and CDR2 YNFKEQ. This CDR3 is built from 21 residues. V lost 0 bases and J lost 3; bases outside the gene matches: 17. CDR3 in amino acids: CASSQDFGKGTSGSVTDTQYF. CDR3 coding DNA: TGTGCCAGCAGCCAAGATTTCGGGAAAGGGACTAGCGGTTCGGTTACAGATACGCAGTATTTT.

This chain links TRBV29-1 with TRBJ2-7, with TRBD2 as a possible D gene (7 bases). Germline-derived CDR1 and CDR2 are SQVTM and ANQGSEA. The CDR3 runs to 13 residues. Trimming cost V 4 bases and J 6 bases, with 16 bases left between them. The CDR3 coding sequence is TGCAGCGTTGTCGTGGGGGGGCAGTTCGAGCAGTACTTC. Translating gives CSVVVGGQFEQYF.

The chain is built from TRBV7-8 and TRBJ1-6, with D possibly TRBD1 on 6 matching bases. The CDR3 runs to 14 residues. Per germline, CDR1 SGHVS and CDR2 FQNEAQ. The ends were cut back, 6 bases at V and 0 bases at J, with 6 bases in the middle. The CDR3 sequence: CASRQGSYNSPLHF. CDR3 nucleotide sequence: TGTGCCAGCAGACAGGGCTCCTATAATTCACCCCTCCACTTT.

The chain joins TRBV19 to TRBJ1-5, with D perhaps matching TRBD1 (6 bases). Trimming cost V 1 base and J 2 bases, with 18 bases left between them. CDR3 length: 18 residues. The germline V gene encodes CDR1 LNHDA and CDR2 SQIVND (reference sequence). In DNA form, the CDR3 reads TGTGCCAGTAGTATAGGGCCTGCAGGGAACAGGGGCAATCAGCCCCAGCATTTT. Translated, it gives CASSIGPAGNRGNQPQHF.

The gene calls are TRBV11-2 and TRBJ1-3; possibly TRBD1 for D (5 bases). The CDR3 extends over 17 amino acids. Per the germline V gene, CDR1 is SGHAT and CDR2 is FQNNGV. The V end lost 5 bases, the J end lost 0 bases, and 17 bases lay between the germline ends. Here the CDR3 DNA reads TGTGCCAGCAGCCTTGAGATTACAGGTTACTCTGGAAACACCATATATTTT. This translates into CASSLEITGYSGNTIYF.

This clone was seen only once. The J gene is TRBJ1-1, the V gene TRBV18; TRBD1 aligns across 12 bases. CDR3 size: 17 residues. J lost 4 bases, V lost 3 bases, and 9 bases had no gene match. Germline V gene data show CDR1 as KGHSH and CDR2 as LQKENI. In DNA, the CDR3 is TGTGCCAGCTCACCCCAAGGGACAGGGGGCGGCCTCACTGAAGCTTTCTTT. As protein: CASSPQGTGGGLTEAFF.

V and J are TRBV4-1 and TRBJ1-5, with TRBD1 matching over 9 bases. Germline lookup yields CDR1 MGHRA and CDR2 YSYEKL. V shed 3 bases, J shed 4 bases, and the junction held 1 base outside the gene matches. The CDR3 is 14 residues long. CDR3 nucleotide sequence: TGCGCCAGCAGCCACGGGACAGGGAATCAGCCCCAGCATTTT. Its protein is CASSHGTGNQPQHF.

This chain links TRBV28 with TRBJ1-1, with 9 bases aligning to TRBD1. CDR3 length equals 16 residues. Trimming cost V 5 bases and J 3 bases; bases outside gene matches: 10. CDR1 is MDHEN, CDR2 SYDVKM, per germline. The DNA of the CDR3 is TGTGCCAGCAGTACTGATTTCGACAGGGGGGACACTGAAGCTTTCTTT. This translates into CASSTDFDRGDTEAFF.

The chain joins TRBV30 to TRBJ1-2; possible D gene TRBD1, 6 bases. The germline V gene has CDR1 GTSNPN and CDR2 SVGIG (reference sequence). This CDR3 has 16 residues. Trimming took 3 bases from V and 0 from J, leaving 17 bases between them. The CDR3 is CAWSDPRGPANYGYTF. The CDR3 DNA is TGTGCCTGGAGCGACCCCAGGGGCCCCGCTAACTATGGCTACACCTTC.

The chain couples TRBV5-1 to TRBJ1-2, with 10 bases that match TRBD1. The CDR3 is made up of 14 amino acids. V shed 0 bases, J shed 6 bases, and the junction held 2 bases outside the gene matches. CDR1 and CDR2 (germline): SGHRS, YFSETQ. CDR3 amino acids: CASSLVGTGDGYTF. The CDR3 DNA sequence: TGCGCCAGCAGCTTGGTCGGGACAGGGGATGGCTACACCTTC.

Of note for this clone: Compared with germline, one end of the junction differs, possibly owing to a read error. This chain uses TRBV7-7 with TRBJ1-3; D is uncertain. In germline, CDR1 is SSHAT, CDR2 FNYEAQ (reference sequence). CDR3 length: 15 residues. The CDR3: CASSQGATSGNTIYF. CDR3 nucleotides: TGTGCTAGCAGCCAAGGAGCGACCTCGGGAAACACCATATATTTT. Combining the CDR3 with reference TRBV7-7 and TRBJ1-3 gives the whole variable domain GAGVSQSPRYKVTKRGQDVTLRCDPISSHATLYWYQQALGQGPEFLTYFNYEAQPDKSGLPSDRFSAERPEGSISTLTIQRTEQRDSAMYRCASSQGATSGNTIYFGEGSWLTVV.

The chain carries TRBV24-1 and TRBJ2-2; D is undetermined. The ends were cut back, 0 bases at V and 5 bases at J, with 6 bases in the middle. The CDR3 consists of 14 residues. The germline gives CDR1 KGHDR, CDR2 SFDVKD. This chain's CDR3 is CATSDLRETGELFF. The CDR3 coding sequence is TGTGCCACCAGTGATTTGCGAGAGACCGGGGAGCTGTTTTTT.

The J gene is TRBJ1-6, the V gene TRBV9; the match to TRBD1 covers 7 bases. The V gene end was trimmed by 3 bases and the J gene end by 8 bases; junction bases not matched to a gene: 11. The length of the CDR3 is 16 residues. Germline V gene lookup returns CDR1 SGDLS and CDR2 YYNGEE. The CDR3 DNA follows: TGTGCCAGCAGCGGCCCGGGACAGCCTGAATATTCACCCCTCCACTTT. It codes for CASSGPGQPEYSPLHF.

The chain recombines TRBV29-1 with TRBJ2-2; 9 bases align to TRBD1. There are 14 residues in the CDR3. The trim removed 1 base at V and 5 bases at J, leaving 2 bases unmatched. From germline, CDR1 is SQVTM and CDR2 ANQGSEA. The CDR3, as DNA: TGCAGCGTTGAAGTGGGACAGGGAACCGGGGAGCTGTTTTTT. It translates to CSVEVGQGTGELFF.

This clone was counted a few times. The J gene is TRBJ2-5, the V gene TRBV5-4; 13 nucleotides agree with TRBD2. The CDR3 loop spans 17 amino acids. Losses at the gene ends were 2 bases for V and 1 base for J; bases not matched to a gene: 5. The V gene's germline CDR1 is SGHNT and CDR2 YYREEE (reference sequence). The CDR3 DNA reads as TGTGCCAGCAGCTTCAGACTAGCGGGAGGCACCCAAGAGACCCAGTACTTC. Its protein product is CASSFRLAGGTQETQYF. The variable domain in full, with the rest retrieved from reference TRBV5-4 and TRBJ2-5, is ETGVTQSPTHLIKTRGQQVTLRCSSQSGHNTVSWYQQALGQGPQFIFQYYREEENGRGNFPPRFSGLQFPNYSSELNVNALELDDSALYLCASSFRLAGGTQETQYFGPGTRLLVL.

CDR3 coding DNA: TGTGCCAGCAGCTTAGTGGCAACTGGAAACACCATATATTTT. Protein: CASSLVATGNTIYF. The chain recombines TRBV11-2 with TRBJ1-3; D is unresolved. V lost 1 base, J lost 2 bases, and 6 bases lay in between. This CDR3 has 14 residues. Germline assignment: CDR1 SGHAT and CDR2 FQNNGV.

The V gene is TRBV11-2, the J gene TRBJ2-7; 8 bases align to TRBD2. The germline CDR1 and CDR2 sequences are SGHAT and FQNNGV. Trimming cost V 0 bases and J 1 base; bases outside gene matches: 8. The CDR3 loop spans 17 amino acids. DNA of the CDR3: TGTGCCAGCAGCTTAGACGGGCCAGCGGGGGTATCCTACGAGCAGTACTTC. Its translation: CASSLDGPAGVSYEQYF.

Only one count was recorded for this clone. V gene TRBV9 combines with J gene TRBJ2-7, with 8 bases aligning to TRBD2. Per germline, CDR1 SGDLS and CDR2 YYNGEE. CDR3 length: 15 residues. Trimming removed 4 bases from V and 3 bases from J; junction bases left unmatched: 9. In nucleotides, the CDR3 is TGTGCCAGCAGCCGCCGGGAGGGAGGTATCTACGAGCAGTACTTC. Amino acid sequence: CASSRREGGIYEQYF. Drawing the rest from reference TRBV9 and TRBJ2-7, the complete variable domain is DSGVTQTPKHLITATGQRVTLRCSPRSGDLSVYWYQQSLDQGLQFLIQYYNGEERAKGNILERFSAQQFPDLHSELNLSSLELGDSALYFCASSRREGGIYEQYFGPGTRLTVT.

The chain joins TRBV7-9 to TRBJ2-3; TRBD2 matches 11 bases. Germline lookup yields CDR1 SEHNR and CDR2 FQNEAQ (reference sequence). Germline trimming cut 3 bases from V and 5 bases from J; bases unmatched to any gene: 4. CDR3 length: 15 residues. This CDR3 reads CASSFSGGAQDTQYF. The CDR3 nucleotides are TGTGCCAGCAGCTTTAGCGGGGGGGCCCAAGATACGCAGTATTTT.

The chain carries TRBV12-3 or TRBV12-4 and TRBJ1-6; 7 nucleotides agree with TRBD1. The CDR3 extends over 13 amino acids. The trim removed 6 bases at V and 7 bases at J, leaving 3 bases unmatched. The CDR3 nucleotides are TGTGCCAGCAGGCCAGGGGGAAATTCACCCCTCCACTTT. Translated: CASRPGGNSPLHF.

The CDR3 DNA is TGTGCCAGCAGTCCGGGGGAACAGCCCCAGCATTTT. As protein: CASSPGEQPQHF. The rearrangement joins TRBV12-3 or TRBV12-4 to TRBJ1-5; D might be TRBD1 (5 bases). V lost 5 bases and J 7 bases, leaving 9 bases between the germline ends. This CDR3 comprises 12 residues.

The rearrangement joins TRBV7-8 to TRBJ1-5; the D gene is possibly TRBD1 (5 bases). The V gene's germline CDR1 is SGHVS and CDR2 FQNEAQ. This CDR3 region has 17 residues. Trimming pared 1 base from V and 2 bases from J, leaving 15 bases between. This chain's CDR3 is CASSLVGSPGGNQPQHF. The CDR3 DNA follows: TGTGCCAGCAGCTTAGTTGGGAGCCCGGGGGGCAATCAGCCCCAGCATTTT.

The chain employs TRBV6-5 and TRBJ2-1, with TRBD2 matching 11 bases. The CDR3 length is 15 residues. Germline values: CDR1 MNHEY, CDR2 SVGAGI. The ends lost 7 bases at V and 6 bases at J; junction bases unmatched: 8. In DNA form, the CDR3 reads TGTGCCAGCACAGGGGCTAGCGGGAGGTCCAATGAGCAGTTCTTC. Translating gives CASTGASGRSNEQFF.

The chain employs TRBV4-1 and TRBJ2-3; 8 bases line up with TRBD2. V lost 1 base, J lost 2 bases, and 5 bases stayed unmatched. Germline CDR1 MGHRA, CDR2 YSYEKL. This CDR3 is built from 16 residues. CDR3 in amino acids: CASSQVGAGATDTQYF. In nucleotides, the CDR3 is TGCGCCAGCAGCCAAGTTGGAGCGGGGGCCACAGATACGCAGTATTTT.

The J gene is TRBJ2-2, the V gene TRBV9; 8 positions agree with TRBD1. With V trimmed by 4 bases and J by 4 bases, 6 bases remained unmatched. CDR3 length equals 15 residues. Germline V gene sequence: CDR1 SGDLS, CDR2 YYNGEE. The CDR3 DNA reads TGTGCCAGCAGCTCAGGGGGCGCCTTCACCGGGGAGCTGTTTTTT. It specifies CASSSGGAFTGELFF.

A single count supports this clone. The chain employs TRBV5-1 and TRBJ1-6; 8 bases fit TRBD1. Trimming took 0 bases from V and 6 from J; bases not matched to a gene: 8. In germline, CDR1 is SGHRS, CDR2 YFSETQ. The CDR3 contains 17 residues. This chain's CDR3 is CASSLGTSGGGNSPLHF. In nucleotides, the CDR3 is TGCGCCAGCAGCTTGGGCACATCAGGGGGCGGTAATTCACCCCTCCACTTT.